This T cell receptor (beta chain) was recovered during a study of blood T cell repertoires in COVID-19. Trimming left V 3 bases short and J 4 bases short, with 13 bases between. This CDR3 region has 14 residues. Germline V gene data show CDR1 as SGHTA and CDR2 as FQGNSA. TCRdb's table, derived via immunoSEQ multiplex PCR, lists solely in-frame clones and lacks some. Altogether roughly 400,000 clones are present, roughly 88% being singletons, with the ten largest covering less than 1.5%. The chain is built from TRBV7-2 and TRBJ2-7, with D perhaps TRBD1 (5 bases). Sequenced: PBMCs or T cells enriched from blood (not recorded which). The clonotype was recovered from a young woman who had been exposed to COVID-19. This CDR3 is CASSFTTVQYEQYF. The CDR3 DNA follows: TGTGCCAGCAGCTTTACGACAGTCCAATACGAGCAGTACTTC.